This TCR beta chain is drawn from a study of blood T cells in healthy people across ages (dated by TCRdb to about 2015). Broadly, across the study: In model experiments, template switching captured about one uniquely barcoded TCR beta cDNA molecule for every two T cells. Using deep sequencing normalized with unique cDNA molecular identifiers, the study measured how TCR beta repertoire diversity changes with age. Donors were grouped into four age groups: young (average roughly 16 years), middle-aged (39), aged (around 56) and long-lived (around 80). To avoid experimental bias, donors of different ages were distributed randomly across sequencing lanes. For two donors (one aged 18 to 30 and one aged 80 or older), the study analyzed two additional independent replicas of 1 million unique cDNA reads from the same blood draw. What the authors observed across the whole study: Since profiling was done on bulk unsorted PBMCs, naive and antigen-experienced compartments could not be conclusively compared. There was a strong correlation between observed TCR beta diversity and the percentage of naive T cells measured by flow cytometry. Because donor CMV infection status was unknown, age-related changes in expanded clonotypes were potentially confounded. Estimates of total diversity based on one million sequenced T cells were regarded as lower bounds and as underestimates. The long-lived group showed more naive CD4+ T cells, fewer expanded clones and increased TCR diversity than the aged group, suggesting age selection. As age increased, observed TCR beta diversity per million T cells dropped in a roughly linear way, and a significant reduction was already evident by age 40.

This clonotype was seen a handful of times. What this receptor recognizes is not known. No base qualities exist here, and no much larger clone lies one base off it. Library preparation was by 5' RACE. The run used an Illumina HiSeq 2500. The second PCR ran for roughly 7 to 11 cycles and used a J-beta primer mix along with a sample-barcoded 5' primer. A unique molecular identifier was introduced onto each TCR beta cDNA molecule by a template-switch 5' adaptor carrying 12 random nucleotides. Each sample yielded at least 2.5 million CDR3-containing paired-end reads. All of the RNA was converted into first-strand cDNA using the Mint cDNA synthesis kit, with a TRBC-specific oligonucleotide serving as the primer. All cDNA was treated with uracil-DNA glycosylase and then went through a first 18-cycle PCR with the universal primers M1SS and BC2_uni_R. The source study handled its data this way. For normalization, 1 million high-quality reads were randomly selected from each sample, with every read carrying a distinct molecular identifier. Instead of being binned into consensus sequences, reads that shared molecular identifiers were thrown out. CDR3 identification, clonotype clustering and error correction used MiTCR with a Q25 quality threshold and the strictest error-elimination algorithm. A nonparametric unseen species model using Euler transformation provided a lower-bound estimate of total TCR beta diversity. In-frame beta chains were kept once TCRdb had trimmed the public reads at Q25 with fastp and called clones with MiXCR. Entries that share a CDR3 protein sequence are merged under the most common genes and DNA. Here the V and J calls rest on TCRdb's processing, not on the authors' analysis. Present in this sample are some 900,000 distinct CDR3 sequences, about 48% of which were seen just once. The ten largest clones take up roughly 12% of the sample.

The donors were a few dozen Caucasian individuals from Russia, aged about 6 to 95 years, who were systemically healthy. Each donor gave ten milliliters of peripheral blood, drawn into EDTA-treated Vacutainer tubes. Ficoll-Paque density-gradient centrifugation was used to isolate PBMCs, with at least 6.5 million per sample. Trizol reagent was used to extract total RNA from PBMCs, with at least 6 micrograms per sample. For every donor, flow cytometry on a PBMC aliquot measured the percentage of naive CD45RAhigh/CD27high T cells. Sequenced: blood. This receptor was taken from a man younger than 40 in good health.

CDR3 sequence: CASSLRTENQPQHF. Here is the DNA: TGTGCCAGCAGTTTACGGACGGAGAATCAGCCCCAGCATTTT. In this chain, TRBV28 is recombined with TRBJ1-5, with no reliable assignment of the D segment. Based on the germline V gene, the CDR1 and CDR2 sequences are MDHEN and SYDVKM. The germline ends are 9 bases apart after V is trimmed by 2 bases and J by 4 bases. From the cysteine through the phenylalanine, the CDR3 covers 14 amino acids. Solely the CDR3 DNA is kept, with 42 bases framed from the first base.